This T cell receptor beta chain was documented in a study of T cells in Graves' hyperthyroidism and ophthalmopathy. RNA transcripts served as the template for amplifying TCR beta CDR3 regions. Researchers ran a first-round RT-PCR on the TCR CDR3 using the HTBI primer set. TCRdb reprocessed the multiplex PCR reads with MiXCR, giving one entry per CDR3 protein. In the table there are 250,000 to 300,000 distinct CDR3 sequences, 15% to 20% of which are singletons. A patient was excluded if there was uncontrolled infection, other autoimmune disease, pregnancy or lactation. Fresh peripheral blood, 8 to 10 ml, was the source of the PBMCs. Germline assignment: CDR1 KGHSH and CDR2 LQKENI. The CDR3 is 13 residues long. V was pared by 3 bases and J by 7 bases, with 9 bases between.

Sequenced material: blood. This chain joins TRBV18 and TRBJ2-2; the D gene is possibly TRBD1 (5 bases). The receptor comes from a man aged 50-59 years with Graves' ophthalmopathy. The CDR3 spells CASSPTAGGELFF. Written as DNA, the CDR3 is TGTGCCAGCTCACCGACAGCTGGCGGGGAGCTGTTTTTT.